The clone carrying this TCR beta chain has a count of ten or more. The antigen is undetermined. This entry comes from a study of regulatory T cells in long-lasting Graves disease. Germline V gives CDR1 MNHEY, CDR2 SMNVEV (reference sequence). The CDR3 covers 13 residues. V was clipped by 7 bases and J by 9 bases, with 18 bases between them. As to time point: persistent/refractory GD, antithyroid drugs over 5 years with positive TRAb. Following extraction of RNA from PBMCs, that RNA was used to make the TCR library. Under American Thyroid Association guidelines, Graves' disease was diagnosed. As a group, patients came from one endocrinology department in Xi'an, China. Study-level points and caveats: Patients with persistent disease shared 2,500 or so public clonotypes, outpacing the roughly 970 shared by new patients.

Construction of the TCR beta libraries employed iRepertoire HTBI primers in conjunction with Arm-PCR of CDR3 regions. Study processing details: Some 57 TRBV and about 15 TRBJ segments were identified across samples. TCRdb processed the multiplex PCR reads anew with MiXCR; each CDR3 protein has one entry. The V and J calls and clone size are TCRdb's, not the authors'. The repertoire has about 460,000 distinct CDR3 sequences, roughly 23% of them found once; the top ten carry around 13%. The receptor comes from a female donor with Graves disease. Material: peripheral blood mononuclear cells (PBMCs), obtained when the disease was refractory, from a patient treated with antithyroid drugs. The rearrangement uses TRBV27 and TRBJ2-5, with D perhaps matching TRBD1 or TRBD2 (5 bases each). CDR3 residues: CASKPGPDGAQYF. The CDR3 bases are TGTGCCAGCAAACCGGGACCAGATGGAGCCCAGTACTTC.